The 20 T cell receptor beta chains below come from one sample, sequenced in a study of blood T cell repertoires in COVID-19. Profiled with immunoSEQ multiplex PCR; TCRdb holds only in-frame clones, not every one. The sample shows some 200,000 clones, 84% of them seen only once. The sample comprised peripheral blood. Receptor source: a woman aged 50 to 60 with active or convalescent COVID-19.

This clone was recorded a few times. CDR3 protein: CASSLAVDRGEDEKLFF. The CDR3 nucleotides are TGTGCCAGCAGCTTGGCAGTAGACAGGGGTGAGGATGAAAAACTGTTTTTT. The V call is TRBV5-6, the J call TRBJ1-4, with TRBD1 identical over 8 bases. Looked up from germline, CDR1 is SGHDT and CDR2 is YYEEEE. V was clipped by 0 bases and J by 6 bases; unmatched bases: 10. The CDR3 has 17 amino acids.

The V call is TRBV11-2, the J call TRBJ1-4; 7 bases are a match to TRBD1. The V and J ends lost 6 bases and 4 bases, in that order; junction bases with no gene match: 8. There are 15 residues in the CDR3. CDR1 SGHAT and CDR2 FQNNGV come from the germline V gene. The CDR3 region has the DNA TGTGCCAGCAGTTCCGGACAGGATGTTAATGAAAAACTGTTTTTT. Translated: CASSSGQDVNEKLFF.

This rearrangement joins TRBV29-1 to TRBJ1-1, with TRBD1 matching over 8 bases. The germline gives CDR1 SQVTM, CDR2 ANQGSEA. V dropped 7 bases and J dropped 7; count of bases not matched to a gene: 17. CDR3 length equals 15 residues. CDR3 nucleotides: TGCAGCGATAGAACCGGGACAGGTCTTTATGGTGAAGCTTTCTTT. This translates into CSDRTGTGLYGEAFF.

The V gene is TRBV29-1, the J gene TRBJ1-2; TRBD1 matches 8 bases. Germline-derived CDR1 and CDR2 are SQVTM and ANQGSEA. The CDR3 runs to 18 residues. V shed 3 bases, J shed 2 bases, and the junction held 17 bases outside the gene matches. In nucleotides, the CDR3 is TGCAGCGTTGATTCTCCGGGACAGGATTCTTTGAGGAACTATGGCTACACCTTC. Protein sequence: CSVDSPGQDSLRNYGYTF.

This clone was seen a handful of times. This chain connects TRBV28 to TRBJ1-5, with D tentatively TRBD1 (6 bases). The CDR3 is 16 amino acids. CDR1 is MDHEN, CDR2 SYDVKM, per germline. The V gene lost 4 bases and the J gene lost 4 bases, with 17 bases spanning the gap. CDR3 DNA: TGTGCCAGCAGTTATGGGGGTAAAAGGGGGAATCAGCCCCAGCATTTT. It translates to CASSYGGKRGNQPQHF.

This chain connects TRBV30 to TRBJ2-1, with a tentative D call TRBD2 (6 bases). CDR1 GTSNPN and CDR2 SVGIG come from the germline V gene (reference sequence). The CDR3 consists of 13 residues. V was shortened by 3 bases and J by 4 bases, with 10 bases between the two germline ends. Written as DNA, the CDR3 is TGTGCCTGGAGCCTTCTAGCGTACAATGAGCAGTTCTTC. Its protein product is CAWSLLAYNEQFF.

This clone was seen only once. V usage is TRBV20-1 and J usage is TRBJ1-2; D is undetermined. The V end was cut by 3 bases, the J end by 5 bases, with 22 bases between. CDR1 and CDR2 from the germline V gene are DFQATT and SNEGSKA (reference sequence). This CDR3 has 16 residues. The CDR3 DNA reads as TGCAGTGCTAGTTTACCCGACATGCAGGCCCTTTATGGCTACACCTTC. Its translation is CSASLPDMQALYGYTF.

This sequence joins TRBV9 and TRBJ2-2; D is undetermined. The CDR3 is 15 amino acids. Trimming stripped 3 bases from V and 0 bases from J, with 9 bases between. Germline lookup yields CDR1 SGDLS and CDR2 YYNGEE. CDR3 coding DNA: TGTGCCAGCAGCGGCAGGCAGACGAACACCGGGGAGCTGTTTTTT. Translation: CASSGRQTNTGELFF.

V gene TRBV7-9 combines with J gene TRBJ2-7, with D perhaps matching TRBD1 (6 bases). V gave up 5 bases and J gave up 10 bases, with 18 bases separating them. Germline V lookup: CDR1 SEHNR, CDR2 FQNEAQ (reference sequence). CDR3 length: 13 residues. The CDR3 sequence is CASSDQTPGEQYF. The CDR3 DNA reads TGTGCCAGCAGCGACCAAACCCCAGGGGAACAGTACTTC. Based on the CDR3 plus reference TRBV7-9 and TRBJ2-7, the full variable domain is DTGVSQNPRHKITKRGQNVTFRCDPISEHNRLYWYRQTLGQGPEFLTYFQNEAQLEKSRLLSDRFSAERPKGSFSTLEIQRTEQGDSAMYLCASSDQTPGEQYFGPGTRLTVT.

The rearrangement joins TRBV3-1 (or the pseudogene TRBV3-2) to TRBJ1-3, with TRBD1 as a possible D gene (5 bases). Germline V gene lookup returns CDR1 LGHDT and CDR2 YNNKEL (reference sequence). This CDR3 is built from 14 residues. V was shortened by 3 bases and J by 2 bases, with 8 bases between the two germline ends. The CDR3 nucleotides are TGTGCCAGCAGCCACCGGACACCTGGAAACACCATATATTTT. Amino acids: CASSHRTPGNTIYF.

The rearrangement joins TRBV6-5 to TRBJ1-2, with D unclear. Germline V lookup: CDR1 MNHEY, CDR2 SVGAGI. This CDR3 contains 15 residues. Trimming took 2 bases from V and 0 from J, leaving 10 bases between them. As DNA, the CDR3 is TGTGCCAGCAGTTACCAGGCCCAATCTAACTATGGCTACACCTTC. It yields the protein CASSYQAQSNYGYTF.

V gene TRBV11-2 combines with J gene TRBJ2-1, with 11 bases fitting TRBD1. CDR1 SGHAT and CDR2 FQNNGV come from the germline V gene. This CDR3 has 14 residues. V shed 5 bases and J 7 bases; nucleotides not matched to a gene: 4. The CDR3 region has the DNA TGTGCCAGCAGCGGGACAGGGGGTTTTAATGAGCAGTTCTTC. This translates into CASSGTGGFNEQFF.

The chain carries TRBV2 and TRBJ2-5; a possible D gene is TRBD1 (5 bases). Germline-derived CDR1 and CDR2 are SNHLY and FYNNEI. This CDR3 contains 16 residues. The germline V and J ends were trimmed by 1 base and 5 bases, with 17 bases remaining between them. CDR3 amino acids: CASSEEARRQKETQYF. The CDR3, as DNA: TGTGCCAGCAGTGAAGAGGCCCGCCGACAGAAGGAGACCCAGTACTTC.

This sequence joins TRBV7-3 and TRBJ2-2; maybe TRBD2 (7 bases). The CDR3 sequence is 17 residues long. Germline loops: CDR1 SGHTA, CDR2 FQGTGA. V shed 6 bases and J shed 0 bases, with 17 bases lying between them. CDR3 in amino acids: CASRDRRGPPNTGELFF. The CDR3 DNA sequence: TGTGCCAGCAGGGACCGGCGGGGGCCTCCGAACACCGGGGAGCTGTTTTTT.

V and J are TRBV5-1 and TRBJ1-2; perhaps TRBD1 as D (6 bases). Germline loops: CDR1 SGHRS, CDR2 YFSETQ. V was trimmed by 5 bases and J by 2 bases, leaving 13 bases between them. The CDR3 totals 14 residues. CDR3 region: CASSSPGENYGYTF. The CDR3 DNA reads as TGCGCCAGCAGTTCCCCAGGGGAGAACTATGGCTACACCTTC.

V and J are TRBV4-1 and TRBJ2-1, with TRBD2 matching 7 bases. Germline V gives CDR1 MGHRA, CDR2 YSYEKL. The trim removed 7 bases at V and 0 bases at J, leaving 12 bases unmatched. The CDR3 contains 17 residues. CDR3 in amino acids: CASTGELASSSYNEQFF. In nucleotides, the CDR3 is TGCGCCAGCACCGGGGAACTAGCGTCGAGCTCCTACAATGAGCAGTTCTTC.

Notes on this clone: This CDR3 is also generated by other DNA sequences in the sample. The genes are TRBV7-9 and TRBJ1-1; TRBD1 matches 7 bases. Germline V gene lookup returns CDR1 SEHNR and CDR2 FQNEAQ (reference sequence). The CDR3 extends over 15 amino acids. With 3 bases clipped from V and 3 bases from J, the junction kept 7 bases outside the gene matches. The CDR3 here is CASSFHRGADTEAFF. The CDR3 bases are TGTGCCAGCAGCTTTCACAGGGGAGCGGACACTGAAGCTTTCTTT.

CDR3 bases: TGTGCCAGCTCACCCCGACGCACAGGGGAAGAGACCCAGTACTTC. Translated: CASSPRRTGEETQYF. The V and J genes are TRBV18 and TRBJ2-5; TRBD1 agrees at 7 bases. Looked up from germline, CDR1 is KGHSH and CDR2 is LQKENI. V trimming: 3 bases; J trimming: 3 bases; junction bases outside the gene matches: 7. The CDR3 sequence is 15 residues long.

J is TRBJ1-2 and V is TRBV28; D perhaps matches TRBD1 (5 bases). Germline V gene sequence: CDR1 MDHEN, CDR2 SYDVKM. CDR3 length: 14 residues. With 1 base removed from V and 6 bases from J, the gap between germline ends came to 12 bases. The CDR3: CASSLSNGAHGYTF. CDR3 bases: TGTGCCAGCAGTTTATCCAATGGGGCTCATGGCTACACCTTC.

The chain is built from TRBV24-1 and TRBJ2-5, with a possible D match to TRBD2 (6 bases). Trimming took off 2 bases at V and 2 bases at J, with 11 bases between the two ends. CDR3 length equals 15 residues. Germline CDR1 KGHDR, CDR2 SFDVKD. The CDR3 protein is CATSDSSAGQETQYF. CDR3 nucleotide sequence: TGTGCCACCAGTGATTCTTCTGCGGGACAAGAGACCCAGTACTTC.